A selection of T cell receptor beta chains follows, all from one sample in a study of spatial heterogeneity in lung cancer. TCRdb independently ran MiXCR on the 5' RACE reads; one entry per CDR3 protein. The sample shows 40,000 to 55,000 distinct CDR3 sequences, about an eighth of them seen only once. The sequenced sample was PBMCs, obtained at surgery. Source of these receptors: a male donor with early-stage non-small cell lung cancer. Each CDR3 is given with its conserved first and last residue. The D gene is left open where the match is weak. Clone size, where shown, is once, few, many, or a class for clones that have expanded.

CDR3: CASSFWTKAQYF
DNA: TGTGCCAGCAGCTTTTGGACGAAGGCGCAGTATTTT
J: TRBJ2-3
size: many
V: TRBV13
D: -

CDR3: CASSPQAISGNTIYF
DNA: TGTGCCAGCTCGCCTCAGGCCATCTCTGGAAACACCATATATTTT
J: TRBJ1-3
size: -
V: TRBV2
D: -

CDR3: CASSLGAGVAYEQYF
DNA: TGTGCCAGCAGCTTGGGAGCGGGAGTCGCCTACGAGCAGTACTTC
J: TRBJ2-7
size: medium-sized
V: TRBV5-5
D: TRBD2

CDR3: CASSQDRRVDPYEQYF
DNA: TGCGCCAGCAGCCAAGACCGCAGGGTAGATCCCTACGAGCAGTACTTC
J: TRBJ2-7
size: few
V: TRBV4-3
D: -

CDR3: CASQGPNTEAFF
DNA: TGTGCCAGCCAGGGGCCCAACACTGAAGCTTTCTTT
J: TRBJ1-1
size: many
V: TRBV28
D: -

CDR3: CASSIGTASYEQYF
DNA: TGTGCCAGCAGCATAGGGACTGCCTCCTACGAGCAGTACTTC
J: TRBJ2-7
size: -
V: TRBV7-2
D: -

CDR3: CASSRLAGANQETQYF
DNA: TGTGCCAGTAGTAGACTAGCGGGAGCGAACCAAGAGACCCAGTACTTC
J: TRBJ2-5
size: -
V: TRBV19
D: TRBD2

CDR3: CASRREGLAAQETQYF
DNA: TGCGCCAGCAGGAGAGAGGGACTAGCGGCACAAGAGACCCAGTACTTC
J: TRBJ2-5
size: -
V: TRBV5-1
D: TRBD2

CDR3: CASTGDLRGYTF
DNA: TGTGCCAGCACCGGGGACTTGAGAGGCTACACCTTC
J: TRBJ1-2
size: -
V: TRBV6-6
D: -

CDR3: CASSSDSDSPLHF
DNA: TGTGCCAGTAGCAGCGACAGTGACTCACCCCTCCACTTT
J: TRBJ1-6
size: many
V: TRBV19
D: -

CDR3: CASSQGTYNEQFF
DNA: TGTGCCAGTAGTCAGGGAACCTACAATGAGCAGTTCTTC
J: TRBJ2-1
size: many
V: TRBV19
D: -

CDR3: CASSLSQGQGYTF
DNA: TGCGCCAGCAGCCTCAGCCAAGGACAGGGCTACACCTTC
J: TRBJ1-2
size: many
V: TRBV4-3
D: -

CDR3: CASSFATDDEQFF
DNA: TGTGCCAGCAGTTTCGCGACCGACGATGAGCAGTTCTTC
J: TRBJ2-1
size: -
V: TRBV12-3/TRBV12-4
D: -

CDR3: CSVLPGIQNTEAFF
DNA: TGCAGCGTTCTCCCAGGGATTCAGAACACTGAAGCTTTCTTT
J: TRBJ1-1
size: -
V: TRBV29-1
D: -

CDR3: CASSETGALGTQYF
DNA: TGTGCCAGCAGCGAAACAGGGGCCCTTGGTACGCAGTATTTT
J: TRBJ2-3
size: -
V: TRBV6-5
D: TRBD1

CDR3: CASSLVAGSSTDTQYF
DNA: TGTGCCAGCAGCTTAGTTGCTGGATCGAGCACAGATACGCAGTATTTT
J: TRBJ2-3
size: many
V: TRBV7-2
D: -

CDR3: CASSGQKNTGELFF
DNA: TGTGCCAGCAGCGGTCAGAAGAACACCGGGGAGCTGTTTTTT
J: TRBJ2-2
size: -
V: TRBV9
D: -

CDR3: CASSSRPYSPLHF
DNA: TGTGCCAGCAGCTCCAGACCCTATTCACCCCTCCACTTT
J: TRBJ1-6
size: -
V: TRBV9
D: -

CDR3: CASSLGLALANEQFF
DNA: TGTGCCAGCAGCTTGGGACTAGCGCTCGCTAATGAGCAGTTCTTC
J: TRBJ2-1
size: many
V: TRBV11-2
D: TRBD2

CDR3: CAISEEQSNTEAFF
DNA: TGTGCCATCAGTGAGGAGCAGTCGAACACTGAAGCTTTCTTT
J: TRBJ1-1
size: -
V: TRBV10-3
D: -

CDR3: CASSRGTGLYGYTF
DNA: TGTGCCAGCAGCCGTGGGACAGGACTATATGGCTACACCTTC
J: TRBJ1-2
size: few
V: TRBV7-9
D: TRBD1

CDR3: CASSRGGPTSSYNEQFF
DNA: TGTGCCAGCAGCCGGGGGGGCCCCACAAGCTCCTACAATGAGCAGTTCTTC
J: TRBJ2-1
size: few
V: TRBV7-8
D: TRBD2

CDR3: CASSSSIRYEQYF
DNA: TGTGCCAGCAGCTCTTCGATTCGCTACGAGCAGTACTTC
J: TRBJ2-7
size: -
V: TRBV3-1
D: -

CDR3: CASSYSQPNTDTQYF
DNA: TGTGCCAGCAGTTACTCGCAACCGAACACAGATACGCAGTATTTT
J: TRBJ2-3
size: -
V: TRBV6-5
D: -

CDR3: CASSQDGNSPLHF
DNA: TGTGCCAGCAGCCAAGATGGGAATTCACCCCTCCACTTT
J: TRBJ1-6
size: -
V: TRBV3-1
D: -

CDR3: CASSLDLNRAGEQFF
DNA: TGTGCCAGCAGTCTAGATTTGAACAGGGCCGGTGAGCAGTTCTTC
J: TRBJ2-1
size: -
V: TRBV2
D: -

CDR3: CASSLEGPQETQYF
DNA: TGCGCCAGCAGCTTGGAGGGTCCCCAAGAGACCCAGTACTTC
J: TRBJ2-5
size: few
V: TRBV5-1
D: -

CDR3: CASSRDFPSTQYF
DNA: TGTGCCAGCAGCCGGGACTTTCCTTCGACCCAGTACTTC
J: TRBJ2-5
size: few
V: TRBV5-6
D: -

CDR3: CASSARVENSPLHF
DNA: TGTGCCAGCAGTGCCAGGGTCGAGAATTCACCCCTCCACTTT
J: TRBJ1-6
size: many
V: TRBV25-1
D: -

CDR3: CASSQVGSAPQHF
DNA: TGCGCCAGCAGCCAAGTAGGGTCCGCGCCCCAGCATTTT
J: TRBJ1-5
size: few
V: TRBV4-1
D: -

CDR3: CASSSTLRNQPQHF
DNA: TGTGCCAGCAGCTCCACCCTTCGCAATCAGCCCCAGCATTTT
J: TRBJ1-5
size: -
V: TRBV7-2
D: -

CDR3: CASSPTGMNTEAFF
DNA: TGTGCCAGCAGCCCCACAGGGATGAACACTGAAGCTTTCTTT
J: TRBJ1-1
size: many
V: TRBV7-6
D: -

CDR3: CASCATSGVDTQYF
DNA: TGCGCCAGCTGCGCGACTAGCGGGGTGGATACGCAGTATTTT
J: TRBJ2-3
size: -
V: TRBV5-1
D: TRBD2

CDR3: CASSKGLLSYGYTF
DNA: TGTGCCAGCAGCAAAGGACTTTTATCATATGGCTACACCTTC
J: TRBJ1-2
size: many
V: TRBV9
D: -

CDR3: CSARVQAHEQFF
DNA: TGCAGTGCTAGGGTGCAAGCCCATGAGCAGTTCTTC
J: TRBJ2-1
size: many
V: TRBV20-1
D: -

CDR3: CASRPGRSEAFF
DNA: TGTGCCAGCAGACCGGGACGGTCTGAAGCTTTCTTT
J: TRBJ1-1
size: few
V: TRBV6-2/TRBV6-3
D: -

CDR3: CASSLTTLGTQYF
DNA: TGTGCCAGCAGCTTAACTACCCTCGGGACCCAGTACTTC
J: TRBJ2-5
size: once
V: TRBV7-3
D: -

CDR3: CASSIGTVYGYTF
DNA: TGTGCCAGCAGTATCGGGACAGTGTATGGCTACACCTTC
J: TRBJ1-2
size: many
V: TRBV2
D: TRBD1

CDR3: CASSQDYSSGEKLFF
DNA: TGCGCCAGCAGCCAAGATTACAGCAGCGGTGAAAAACTGTTTTTT
J: TRBJ1-4
size: -
V: TRBV4-3
D: -

CDR3: CASSLSRPSQGYGYTF
DNA: TGTGCCAGCAGCTTAAGTCGGCCCTCCCAGGGCTATGGCTACACCTTC
J: TRBJ1-2
size: many
V: TRBV11-2
D: -

CDR3: CASSEDGQGSQPQHF
DNA: TGTGCCAGCAGTGAAGACGGACAGGGCAGTCAGCCCCAGCATTTT
J: TRBJ1-5
size: few
V: TRBV25-1
D: TRBD1

CDR3: CASSLMASMANVLTF
DNA: TGTGCCAGCAGTTTGATGGCTAGTATGGCCAACGTCCTGACTTTC
J: TRBJ2-6
size: many
V: TRBV27
D: -

CDR3: CASSGTAYGYTF
DNA: TGTGCCAGCAGTGGGACAGCATATGGCTACACCTTC
J: TRBJ1-2
size: many
V: TRBV2
D: -

CDR3: CASSITLAGGPKYF
DNA: TGTGCCAGCAGTATAACCCTAGCGGGGGGCCCGAAGTACTTC
J: TRBJ2-5
size: -
V: TRBV12-3/TRBV12-4
D: TRBD2

CDR3: CASSLRVADTIYF
DNA: TGTGCCAGCAGCTTAAGGGTGGCAGACACCATATATTTT
J: TRBJ1-3
size: -
V: TRBV13
D: -

CDR3: CASSLVVGQGRETQYF
DNA: TGTGCCAGCAGCTTAGTGGTTGGACAGGGGCGGGAGACCCAGTACTTC
J: TRBJ2-5
size: few
V: TRBV7-6
D: TRBD1

CDR3: CASSTKGRLVPETQYF
DNA: TGTGCCAGCAGCACCAAGGGGAGACTAGTCCCCGAGACCCAGTACTTC
J: TRBJ2-5
size: -
V: TRBV7-2
D: -

CDR3: CASSSRHLNTEAFF
DNA: TGCGCCAGCAGCTCTCGACACTTGAACACTGAAGCTTTCTTT
J: TRBJ1-1
size: -
V: TRBV5-1
D: -

CDR3: CASSLGGDGADTQYF
DNA: TGCGCCAGCAGCTTGGGGGGAGACGGTGCAGATACGCAGTATTTT
J: TRBJ2-3
size: many
V: TRBV5-1
D: -